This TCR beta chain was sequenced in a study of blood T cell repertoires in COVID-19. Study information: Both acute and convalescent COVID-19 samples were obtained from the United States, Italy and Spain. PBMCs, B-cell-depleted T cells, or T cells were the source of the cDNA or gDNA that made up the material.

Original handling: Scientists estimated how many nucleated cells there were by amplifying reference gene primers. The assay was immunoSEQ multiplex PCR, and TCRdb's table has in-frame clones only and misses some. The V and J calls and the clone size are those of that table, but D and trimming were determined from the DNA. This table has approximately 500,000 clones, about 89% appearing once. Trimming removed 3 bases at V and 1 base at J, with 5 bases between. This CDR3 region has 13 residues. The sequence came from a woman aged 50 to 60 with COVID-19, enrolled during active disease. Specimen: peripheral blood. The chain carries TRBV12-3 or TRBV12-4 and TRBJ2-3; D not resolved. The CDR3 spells CASSLGRTDTQYF. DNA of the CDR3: TGTGCCAGCAGTTTGGGCCGCACAGATACGCAGTATTTT.